The 7 T cell receptor beta chains reported below all come from one sample, sequenced in a study of blood T cells in healthy people across ages. Using a J-beta primer mix together with a sample-barcoded 5' primer, a second PCR was run for roughly 6 to 11 cycles. Using its own MiXCR run on the 5' RACE reads, TCRdb lists one record per CDR3 protein. The sample lists roughly 500,000 distinct CDR3 sequences; 25% to 30% were seen once. Sequencing was performed on blood. The origin of the receptors is a woman between 65 and 79 years old in good health.

V gene TRBV6-2 or TRBV6-3 combines with J gene TRBJ2-7; 8 bases fit TRBD1. With V trimmed by 2 bases and J by 4 bases, 7 bases remained unmatched. The CDR3 has 15 residues. Germline CDR1 reads MNHEY; CDR2 reads SVGEGT. The CDR3 region has the DNA TGTGCCAGCAGTTACCCGAGACAGGGGAGTTACGAGCAGTACTTC. Protein sequence: CASSYPRQGSYEQYF.

This clonotype was seen a few times. The chain recombines TRBV20-1 with TRBJ2-5, with D perhaps matching TRBD1 (5 bases). Trimming cost V 3 bases and J 4 bases, with 15 bases left between them. The CDR3 has 14 amino acids. Germline CDR1 and CDR2: DFQATT and SNEGSKA (reference sequence). In DNA form, the CDR3 reads TGCAGTGCTAGTACGCCAGGGCGGCGAGAGACCCAGTACTTC. It encodes CSASTPGRRETQYF.

This clonotype occurred once. V usage is TRBV5-1 and J usage is TRBJ1-5; TRBD1 is a possible D gene (6 bases). Germline V lookup: CDR1 SGHRS, CDR2 YFSETQ. The CDR3 totals 13 residues. Trimming cost V 8 bases and J 9 bases, with 18 bases left between them. CDR3 sequence reads: CARLGGSDRPQHF. The CDR3 nucleotides read TGCGCCAGGTTAGGGGGGAGTGATCGGCCCCAGCATTTT.

Worth noting for this clonotype: A read error may explain this, as a much larger clone is one base away. The V and J genes are TRBV5-1 and TRBJ2-5; D tentatively fits TRBD1 or TRBD2 (5 bases each). CDR1 SGHRS and CDR2 YFSETQ come from the germline V gene. This CDR3 comprises 13 residues. In DNA, the CDR3 is TGCGCCAGCAGTCCAGGGAGACAAGAGACCCAGAACTTC. This encodes CASSPGRQETQNF.

This clonotype was observed a handful of times. The chain employs TRBV24-1 and TRBJ2-3, with 8 bases identical to TRBD1. The V and J ends lost 5 bases and 10 bases, in that order; junction bases with no gene match: 13. CDR1 KGHDR and CDR2 SFDVKD come from the germline V gene. CDR3 size: 15 residues. CDR3 DNA sequence: TGTGCCACCAGTGGTCCTTCCCGGGGGACAGGTTCGCAGTATTTT. Its translation: CATSGPSRGTGSQYF.

This clonotype was detected a few times. The chain employs TRBV20-1 and TRBJ2-7, with unresolved D. Germline CDR1 reads DFQATT; CDR2 reads SNEGSKA (reference sequence). CDR3 length: 13 residues. Trimming removed 1 base from V and 6 bases from J, with 13 bases in between. Here the CDR3 DNA reads TGCAGTGCTAGAGCGACTTCCTTGGGCGAGCAGTACTTC. Protein product: CSARATSLGEQYF.

J is TRBJ1-5 and V is TRBV19, with 9 bases that match TRBD1. J lost 7 bases, V lost 4 bases, and 8 bases had no gene match. The CDR3 has 15 amino acids. Germline V gives CDR1 LNHDA, CDR2 SQIVND (reference sequence). The CDR3 here is CASSNTGGTVQPQHF. The CDR3 DNA follows: TGTGCCAGTAGTAATACAGGGGGCACGGTGCAGCCCCAGCATTTT.